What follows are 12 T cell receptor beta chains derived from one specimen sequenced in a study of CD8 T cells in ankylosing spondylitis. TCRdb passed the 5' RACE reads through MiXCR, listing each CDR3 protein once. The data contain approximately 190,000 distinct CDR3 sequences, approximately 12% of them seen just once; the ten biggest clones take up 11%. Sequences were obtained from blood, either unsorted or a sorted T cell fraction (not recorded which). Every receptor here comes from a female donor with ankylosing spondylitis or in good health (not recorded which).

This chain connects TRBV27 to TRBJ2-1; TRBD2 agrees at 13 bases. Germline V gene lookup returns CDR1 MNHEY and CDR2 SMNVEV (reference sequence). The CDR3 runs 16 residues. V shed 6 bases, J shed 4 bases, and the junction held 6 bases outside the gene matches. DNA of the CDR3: TGTGCCAGCAGGAGATCGACTAGCGGGGGGTACAATGAGCAGTTCTTC. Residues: CASRRSTSGGYNEQFF.

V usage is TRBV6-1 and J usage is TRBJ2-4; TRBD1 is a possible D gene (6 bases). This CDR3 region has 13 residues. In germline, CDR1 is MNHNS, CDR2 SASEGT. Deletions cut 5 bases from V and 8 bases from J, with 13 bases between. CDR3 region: CASSTGPRYIQYF. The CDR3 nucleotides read TGTGCCAGCAGTACAGGGCCCAGATACATTCAGTACTTC.

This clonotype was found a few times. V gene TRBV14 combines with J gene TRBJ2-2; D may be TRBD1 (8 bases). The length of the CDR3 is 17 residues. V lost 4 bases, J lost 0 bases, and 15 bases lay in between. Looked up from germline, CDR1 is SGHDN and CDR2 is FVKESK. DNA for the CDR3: TGTGCCAGCAGCCCACGGGAGGACAGGGCGAACACCGGGGAGCTGTTTTTT. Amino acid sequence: CASSPREDRANTGELFF. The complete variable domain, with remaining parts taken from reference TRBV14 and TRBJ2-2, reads EAGVTQFPSHSVIEKGQTVTLRCDPISGHDNLYWYRRVMGKEIKFLLHFVKESKQDESGMPNNRFLAERTGGTYSTLKVQPAELEDSGVYFCASSPREDRANTGELFFGEGSRLTVL.

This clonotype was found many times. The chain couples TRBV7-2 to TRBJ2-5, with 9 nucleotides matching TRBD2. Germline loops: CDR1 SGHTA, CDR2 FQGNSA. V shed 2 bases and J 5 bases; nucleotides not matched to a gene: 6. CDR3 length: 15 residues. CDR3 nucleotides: TGTGCCAGCAGCTTATCTAGCGGGGCTCTTGAGACCCAGTACTTC. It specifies CASSLSSGALETQYF.

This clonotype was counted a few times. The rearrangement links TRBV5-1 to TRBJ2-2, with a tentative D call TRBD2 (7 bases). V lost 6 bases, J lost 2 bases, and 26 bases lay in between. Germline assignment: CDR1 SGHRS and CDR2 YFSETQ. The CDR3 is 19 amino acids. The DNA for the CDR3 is TGCGCCAGCAAGGTGACAGAAATAGAGCGGGACACTAACACCGGGGAGCTGTTTTTT. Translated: CASKVTEIERDTNTGELFF.

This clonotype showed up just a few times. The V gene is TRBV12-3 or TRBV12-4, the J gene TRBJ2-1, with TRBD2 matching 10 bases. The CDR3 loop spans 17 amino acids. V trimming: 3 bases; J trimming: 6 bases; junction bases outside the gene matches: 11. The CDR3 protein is CASSFSSGRGWSNEQFF. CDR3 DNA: TGTGCCAGCAGTTTTTCTAGCGGGAGAGGATGGTCCAATGAGCAGTTCTTC.

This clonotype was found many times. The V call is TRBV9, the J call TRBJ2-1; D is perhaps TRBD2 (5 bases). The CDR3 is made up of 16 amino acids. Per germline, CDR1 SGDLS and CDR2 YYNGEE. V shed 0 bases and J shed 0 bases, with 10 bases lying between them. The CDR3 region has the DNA TGTGCCAGCAGCGTAGACCCCGAGGGCTCCTACAATGAGCAGTTCTTC. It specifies CASSVDPEGSYNEQFF. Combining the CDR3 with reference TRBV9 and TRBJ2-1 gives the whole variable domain DSGVTQTPKHLITATGQRVTLRCSPRSGDLSVYWYQQSLDQGLQFLIQYYNGEERAKGNILERFSAQQFPDLHSELNLSSLELGDSALYFCASSVDPEGSYNEQFFGPGTRLTVL.

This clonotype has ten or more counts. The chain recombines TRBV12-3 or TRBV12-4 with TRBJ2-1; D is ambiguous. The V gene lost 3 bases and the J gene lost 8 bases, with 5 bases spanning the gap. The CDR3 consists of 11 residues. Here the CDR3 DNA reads TGTGCCAGCAGTTTTATCGATGAGCAGTTCTTC. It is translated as CASSFIDEQFF.

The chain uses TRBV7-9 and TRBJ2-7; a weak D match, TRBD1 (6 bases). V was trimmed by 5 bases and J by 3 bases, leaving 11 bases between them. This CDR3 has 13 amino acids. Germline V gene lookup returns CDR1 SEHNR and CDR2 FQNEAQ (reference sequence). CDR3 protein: CASSPRQVYEQYF. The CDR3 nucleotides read TGTGCCAGCAGCCCCAGACAGGTCTACGAGCAGTACTTC.

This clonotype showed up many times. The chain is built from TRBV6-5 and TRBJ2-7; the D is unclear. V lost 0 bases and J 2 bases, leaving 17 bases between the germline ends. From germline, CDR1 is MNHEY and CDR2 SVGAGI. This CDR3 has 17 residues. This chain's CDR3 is CASSYSWVGRATYEQYF. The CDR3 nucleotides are TGTGCCAGCAGTTACTCTTGGGTCGGCAGAGCGACCTACGAGCAGTACTTC.

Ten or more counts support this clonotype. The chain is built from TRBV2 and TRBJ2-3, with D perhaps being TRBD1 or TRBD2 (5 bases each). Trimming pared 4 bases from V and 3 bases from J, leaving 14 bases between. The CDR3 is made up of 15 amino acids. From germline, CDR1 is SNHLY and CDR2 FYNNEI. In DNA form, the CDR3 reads TGTGCCAGCAGTGTGGCCGGGACCTTAACAGATACGCAGTATTTT. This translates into CASSVAGTLTDTQYF.

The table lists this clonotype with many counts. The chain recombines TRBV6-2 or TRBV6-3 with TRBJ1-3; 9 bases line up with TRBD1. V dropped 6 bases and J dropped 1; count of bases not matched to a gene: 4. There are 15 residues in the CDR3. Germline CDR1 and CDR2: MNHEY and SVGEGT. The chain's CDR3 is CASSFGTGSGNTIYF. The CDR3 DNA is TGTGCCAGCAGCTTCGGGACAGGGTCTGGAAACACCATATATTTT.